A single sample gave rise to the 20 T cell receptor beta chains below, sequenced in a study of T cell changes during pregnancy in multiple sclerosis. Assay used: immunoSEQ multiplex PCR; TCRdb lists only in-frame clones, some missing. Of roughly 100,000 clones listed, less than 95% are singletons. Source: peripheral blood, taken in the second trimester of pregnancy. The receptors derive from a female donor in good health, enrolled as a control in a pregnancy study.

This chain connects TRBV6-4 to TRBJ1-6, with 10 bases identical to TRBD1. J lost 7 bases, V lost 10 bases, and 4 bases had no gene match. The germline V gene has CDR1 MRHNA and CDR2 SNTAGT. The CDR3 totals 13 residues. Here the CDR3 reads CATGQGENSPLHF. The CDR3 DNA reads TGTGCCACTGGACAGGGGGAAAATTCACCCCTCCACTTT.

The rearrangement joins TRBV2 to TRBJ2-7; TRBD1 agrees at 10 bases. The trim removed 4 bases at V and 6 bases at J, leaving 6 bases unmatched. Germline V CDR1 and CDR2: SNHLY, FYNNEI. The CDR3 covers 14 residues. Written as DNA, the CDR3 is TGTGCCAGCAGTGTGGGACAGGGGTATGGCGAGCAGTACTTC. Translation gives CASSVGQGYGEQYF.

The chain links TRBV7-9 to TRBJ1-2; D is possibly TRBD1 (5 bases). The CDR3 consists of 13 residues. Germline V CDR1 and CDR2: SEHNR, FQNEAQ (reference sequence). V dropped 5 bases and J dropped 2 bases, with 9 bases sitting between them. The CDR3 sequence: CASSPGHNYGYTF. The DNA for the CDR3 is TGTGCCAGCAGCCCCGGACACAACTATGGCTACACCTTC.

V and J are TRBV18 and TRBJ1-1; 9 bases are a match to TRBD1. The CDR3 has 16 amino acids. V shed 1 base, J shed 0 bases, and the junction held 3 bases outside the gene matches. Germline values: CDR1 KGHSH, CDR2 LQKENI. This CDR3 is CASSPQTGGLNTEAFF. The CDR3 nucleotides are TGTGCCAGCTCACCACAGACAGGGGGACTGAACACTGAAGCTTTCTTT.

J is TRBJ1-3 and V is TRBV6-5; TRBD1 might be the D (5 bases). The CDR3 spans 15 residues. In germline, CDR1 is MNHEY, CDR2 SVGAGI. Trimming took off 3 bases at V and 0 bases at J, with 9 bases between the two ends. CDR3 sequence: CASSYSDSSGNTIYF. DNA of the CDR3: TGTGCCAGCAGTTATTCCGACAGCTCTGGAAACACCATATATTTT.

J is TRBJ1-2 and V is TRBV18; D ambiguous. The CDR3 covers 15 residues. The V end was cut by 0 bases, the J end by 0 bases, with 8 bases between. Germline loops: CDR1 KGHSH, CDR2 LQKENI. The CDR3 nucleotides are TGTGCCAGCTCACCACCTATCACAGCTAACTATGGCTACACCTTC. This codes for CASSPPITANYGYTF. The full variable domain, rest sourced from reference TRBV18 and TRBJ1-2, is NAGVMQNPRHLVRRRGQEARLRCSPMKGHSHVYWYRQLPEEGLKFMVYLQKENIIDESGMPKERFSAEFPKEGPSILRIQQVVRGDSAAYFCASSPPITANYGYTFGSGTRLTVV.

The J gene is TRBJ1-4, the V gene TRBV4-3; TRBD1 matches 7 bases. CDR1 LGHNA and CDR2 YSLEER come from the germline V gene. V shed 5 bases, J shed 7 bases, and the junction held 10 bases outside the gene matches. The CDR3 has 15 amino acids. The CDR3 spells CASSERGLQGEKLFF. CDR3 DNA sequence: TGCGCCAGCAGCGAAAGGGGGCTCCAGGGTGAAAAACTGTTTTTT.

V gene TRBV7-6 combines with J gene TRBJ1-3, with TRBD1 identical over 7 bases. The CDR3 spans 14 residues. V shed 4 bases and J 4 bases; nucleotides not matched to a gene: 4. In germline, CDR1 is SGHVS, CDR2 FNYEAQ. The CDR3 sequence is CASSSGTAGNTIYF. CDR3 bases: TGTGCCAGCAGCTCCGGGACAGCAGGAAACACCATATATTTT. Full variable domain (outside the CDR3, taken from reference TRBV7-6 and TRBJ1-3): GAGVSQSPRYKVTKRGQDVALRCDPISGHVSLYWYRQALGQGPEFLTYFNYEAQQDKSGLPNDRFSAERPEGSISTLTIQRTEQRDSAMYRCASSSGTAGNTIYFGEGSWLTVV.

This rearrangement joins TRBV19 to TRBJ1-1, with 10 nucleotides matching TRBD1. Unmatched junction bases numbered 3, after V lost 4 bases and J lost 1 base. The V gene's germline CDR1 is LNHDA and CDR2 SQIVND (reference sequence). The CDR3 has 15 residues. CDR3 DNA sequence: TGTGCCAGTAGTAACCGGGACAGGGGGAACACTGAAGCTTTCTTT. Encoded protein: CASSNRDRGNTEAFF.

The chain carries TRBV6-1 and TRBJ2-7; D is perhaps TRBD2 (6 bases). Germline V gene data show CDR1 as MNHNS and CDR2 as SASEGT. This CDR3 has 14 amino acids. V was trimmed by 6 bases and J by 0 bases, leaving 12 bases between them. The CDR3 nucleotides are TGTGCCAGCAGATCCGGGACTGACTCCTACGAGCAGTACTTC. This translates into CASRSGTDSYEQYF.

The CDR3 region has the DNA TGCGCCACTGGAGCCCGAAGCACAGATACGCAGTATTTT. Amino acid sequence: CATGARSTDTQYF. V and J are TRBV5-1 and TRBJ2-3; no clear D. The germline gives CDR1 SGHRS, CDR2 YFSETQ. V was shortened by 9 bases and J by 0 bases, with 11 bases between the two germline ends. The CDR3 length is 13 residues.

The rearrangement links TRBV5-1 to TRBJ2-7; perhaps TRBD1 as D (5 bases). CDR1 is SGHRS, CDR2 YFSETQ, per germline. Trimming shortened V by 3 bases and J by 1 base, and 11 bases separated the two germline ends. The CDR3 runs 14 residues. In DNA form, the CDR3 reads TGCGCCAGCAGCTCCAGGGTAATATCCTACGAGCAGTACTTC. Protein sequence: CASSSRVISYEQYF.

This clone was detected once. The J gene is TRBJ1-4, the V gene TRBV6-1, with D unresolved. CDR1 is MNHNS, CDR2 SASEGT, per germline. The CDR3 totals 18 residues. V was trimmed by 2 bases and J by 8 bases, leaving 24 bases between them. CDR3 coding DNA: TGTGCCAGCAGTGAAAGGTTGGCAGCAGCTGTGTCTAGAGAAAAACTGTTTTTT. Translating gives CASSERLAAAVSREKLFF.

The chain couples TRBV7-8 to TRBJ1-4; 7 bases are shared with TRBD1. There are 15 residues in the CDR3. V lost 1 base, J lost 8 bases, and 7 bases stayed unmatched. CDR1 is SGHVS and CDR2 is FQNEAQ in the germline V gene. The CDR3 nucleotides are TGTGCCAGCAGCTTAGGGGTACAGGGGAGGGAAAAACTGTTTTTT. Amino acids: CASSLGVQGREKLFF.

This clone was found once. The rearrangement uses TRBV9 and TRBJ2-1, with D possibly matching TRBD2 (6 bases). V lost 4 bases and J lost 9, with 23 bases in between. The CDR3 length is 16 residues. CDR1 is SGDLS and CDR2 is YYNGEE in the germline V gene. CDR3 DNA: TGTGCCAGCAGCCCCACCACGGGACTCCCGGCAGGTGAGCAGTTCTTC. This gives the protein CASSPTTGLPAGEQFF.

This chain uses TRBV5-5 with TRBJ1-1; no clear D gene. Per germline, CDR1 SGHKS and CDR2 YYEKEE (reference sequence). V lost 0 bases and J lost 1, with 13 bases in between. This CDR3 is 16 amino acids long. This CDR3 reads CASSLGVGDGNTEAFF. CDR3 nucleotides: TGTGCCAGCAGCTTGGGGGTCGGGGATGGGAACACTGAAGCTTTCTTT.

The chain recombines TRBV23-1 with TRBJ2-1; perhaps TRBD1 as D (5 bases). TRBV23-1 is noted as an ORF with a role that remains uncertain. Trimming left V 2 bases short and J 14 bases short, with 10 bases between. This CDR3 is 11 amino acids long. CDR3 sequence: CASSQKQGKFF. Written as DNA, the CDR3 is TGCGCCAGCAGTCAAAAGCAGGGTAAGTTCTTC.

The J gene is TRBJ1-2, the V gene TRBV6-6; maybe TRBD1 (6 bases). Germline values: CDR1 MNHNY, CDR2 SVGAGI (reference sequence). This CDR3 has 13 amino acids. V lost 1 base to trimming and J lost 8 bases, with 11 bases between them. The CDR3 DNA is TGTGCCAGCAGTTACTTGTCCGACAGGGGCTACACCTTC. Encoded protein: CASSYLSDRGYTF.

V usage is TRBV5-1 and J usage is TRBJ1-6, with D possibly TRBD1 on 5 matching bases. The CDR3 loop spans 14 amino acids. With 2 bases removed from V and 8 bases from J, the gap between germline ends came to 11 bases. CDR1 is SGHRS and CDR2 is YFSETQ in the germline V gene. CDR3: CASSLEQGHSPLHF. For the CDR3, the DNA is TGCGCCAGCAGCTTAGAGCAGGGTCATTCACCCCTCCACTTT.

The rearrangement links TRBV5-1 to TRBJ1-1, with D tentatively TRBD1 (5 bases). The V end was cut by 0 bases, the J end by 4 bases, with 7 bases between. Germline V CDR1 and CDR2: SGHRS, YFSETQ. CDR3 size: 13 residues. The CDR3 sequence: CASSLGGGTEAFF. In nucleotides, the CDR3 is TGCGCCAGCAGCTTGGGGGGGGGCACTGAAGCTTTCTTT.